This TCR beta chain comes out of a study of T cell repertoires in cytomegalovirus infection. The V and J ends lost 5 bases and 6 bases, in that order; junction bases with no gene match: 8. Germline V CDR1 and CDR2: SQVTM, ANQGSEA. The CDR3 is made up of 14 amino acids. MiXCR, run by TCRdb on the reads, gives a single entry per CDR3 protein. Of around 630,000 distinct CDR3 sequences in the sample, 20% to 25% were seen once. The material sequenced was CD8+ T cells from PBMCs. The chain uses TRBV29-1 and TRBJ2-2; 8 bases line up with TRBD1. The TCR originated in a human donor in good health (CMV status not recorded). Some clones in this sample may be carry-over from other donors' samples. The CDR3 nucleotides are TGCAGCGTTCCAAAGTCGACAGGGGCCGGGGAGCTGTTTTTT. It specifies CSVPKSTGAGELFF.